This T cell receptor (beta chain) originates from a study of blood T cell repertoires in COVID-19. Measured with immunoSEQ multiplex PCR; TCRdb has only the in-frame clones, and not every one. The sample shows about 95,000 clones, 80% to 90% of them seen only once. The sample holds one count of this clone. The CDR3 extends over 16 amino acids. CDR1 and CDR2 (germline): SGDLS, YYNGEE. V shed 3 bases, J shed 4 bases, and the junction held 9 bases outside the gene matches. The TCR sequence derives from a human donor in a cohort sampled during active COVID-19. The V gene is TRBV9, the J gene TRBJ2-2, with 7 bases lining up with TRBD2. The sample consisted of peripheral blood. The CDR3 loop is CASSGLSGAGTGELFF. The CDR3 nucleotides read TGTGCCAGCAGCGGCTTGAGCGGGGCGGGCACCGGGGAGCTGTTTTTT.